This TCR beta chain comes out of a study of shared clonotypes between healthy human individuals. In the case of this clone: Its antigen is not known.

Profiled with immunoSEQ multiplex PCR; TCRdb holds only in-frame clones, not every one. The table records some 2 million clones, 90% to 95% of them present only once. V was clipped by 5 bases and J by 2 bases, with 18 bases between them. This CDR3 contains 16 residues. Germline V gives CDR1 SGHAT, CDR2 FQNNGV. Into CD45RA+ naive and CD45RA-negative memory subsets, the CD4+ cells were split. Findings and limits, study-wide: Shared clonotypes across all four donors exceeded non-shared ones in generation probability.

Specimen: naive CD4+ T cells sorted from blood. As to subset: CD45RA+ positively selected. The chain is built from TRBV11-2 and TRBJ1-2, with D tentatively TRBD1 (5 bases). This receptor was taken from a man younger than 30 in good health. CDR3 bases: TGTGCCAGCAGCCCTTCAAAGGGGCCGCGAAACTATGGCTACACCTTC. Its protein is CASSPSKGPRNYGYTF.